A selection of T cell receptor beta chains follows, all from one sample in a study of technical replicates of blood from several donors. Sequencing was performed with immunoSEQ multiplex PCR; in TCRdb, only in-frame clones are kept and a portion is missing. The sample includes about 14,000 clones, 85% seen only once; the top ten take around 10%. The sequencing input was PBMCs. The receptor source for this set is a human donor in good health. The CDR3 runs from the conserved cysteine through the conserved F or W. The D gene is left open where the match is weak. Clone size, where shown, is once, few, many, or a class for clones that have expanded.

J gene: TRBJ2-7
D gene: TRBD2
clone size: -
CDR3 length: 16
V gene: TRBV6-1
CDR3 DNA: TGTGCCAGCAGTGCGCGTGGGACTAGGAGCTCCTACGAGCAGTACTTC
CDR3 protein: CASSARGTRSSYEQYF

J gene: TRBJ2-7
D gene: TRBD2
clone size: -
CDR3 length: 14
V gene: TRBV9
CDR3 DNA: TGTGCCAGCAGCGTTAGCGGGAGTGGAGGCGAGCAGTACTTC
CDR3 protein: CASSVSGSGGEQYF

J gene: TRBJ1-2
D gene: TRBD1
clone size: few
CDR3 length: 13
V gene: TRBV11-2
CDR3 DNA: TGTGCCAGCAGTCCAGGGGGCGGCTATGGCTACACCTTC
CDR3 protein: CASSPGGGYGYTF

J gene: TRBJ1-2
D gene: -
clone size: -
CDR3 length: 14
V gene: TRBV27
CDR3 DNA: TGTGCCAGCACCACCTCCGCGGGGAACTATGGCTACACCTTC
CDR3 protein: CASTTSAGNYGYTF

J gene: TRBJ2-7
D gene: -
clone size: -
CDR3 length: 18
V gene: TRBV25-1
CDR3 DNA: TGTGCCAGCAGTGAGGTGGGTAAGACAGGCATCCGGACCTACGAGCAGTACTTC
CDR3 protein: CASSEVGKTGIRTYEQYF

J gene: TRBJ2-3
D gene: -
clone size: -
CDR3 length: 18
V gene: TRBV15
CDR3 DNA: TGTGCCACCAGCAGAGTTAGGACTCTCTGGGAGGGCACAGATACGCAGTATTTT
CDR3 protein: CATSRVRTLWEGTDTQYF

J gene: TRBJ2-1
D gene: TRBD1
clone size: -
CDR3 length: 15
V gene: TRBV6-5
CDR3 DNA: TGTGCCAGCAGTTCCCTGGACAGGGAACCTAATGAGCAGTTCTTC
CDR3 protein: CASSSLDREPNEQFF

J gene: TRBJ2-1
D gene: -
clone size: -
CDR3 length: 11
V gene: TRBV2
CDR3 DNA: TGTGCCAGCACTTGGCGGAGTGAGCAGTTCTTC
CDR3 protein: CASTWRSEQFF

J gene: TRBJ1-5
D gene: TRBD1
clone size: -
CDR3 length: 16
V gene: TRBV19
CDR3 DNA: TGTGCCAGTTCAAGACAGGGGGCCGGGAGCAATCAGCCCCAGCATTTT
CDR3 protein: CASSRQGAGSNQPQHF

J gene: TRBJ2-1
D gene: -
clone size: -
CDR3 length: 14
V gene: TRBV10-1
CDR3 DNA: TGCGCCAGCAGTGAGTCCTTGGGAGCCTATGAGCAGTTCTTC
CDR3 protein: CASSESLGAYEQFF

J gene: TRBJ1-5
D gene: -
clone size: -
CDR3 length: 15
V gene: TRBV6-1
CDR3 DNA: TGTGCCAGCAGTGCTACCCGGGGTATCAATCAGCCCCAGCATTTT
CDR3 protein: CASSATRGINQPQHF

J gene: TRBJ1-3
D gene: -
clone size: -
CDR3 length: 15
V gene: TRBV2
CDR3 DNA: TGTGCCAGCAGTGAAGCAGGGAGCTCTGGAAACACCATATATTTT
CDR3 protein: CASSEAGSSGNTIYF

J gene: TRBJ2-1
D gene: TRBD2
clone size: few
CDR3 length: 15
V gene: TRBV11-3
CDR3 DNA: TGTGCCAGCAGCCCAGGACTAGGGTCCTACAATGAGCAGTTCTTC
CDR3 protein: CASSPGLGSYNEQFF

J gene: TRBJ2-1
D gene: -
clone size: -
CDR3 length: 15
V gene: TRBV5-1
CDR3 DNA: TGCGCCAGCAGCCTGACGGGGGACTCCTACAATGAGCAGTTCTTC
CDR3 protein: CASSLTGDSYNEQFF

J gene: TRBJ2-1
D gene: -
clone size: -
CDR3 length: 17
V gene: TRBV28
CDR3 DNA: TGTGCCAGCAGTTTAATTTCCGACAGTCTCTCCTACAATGAGCAGTTCTTC
CDR3 protein: CASSLISDSLSYNEQFF

J gene: TRBJ1-2
D gene: -
clone size: once
CDR3 length: 13
V gene: TRBV7-2
CDR3 DNA: TGTGCCAGCAGCCTGGACACCGACTATGGCTACACCTTC
CDR3 protein: CASSLDTDYGYTF

J gene: TRBJ2-2
D gene: TRBD1
clone size: -
CDR3 length: 15
V gene: TRBV27
CDR3 DNA: TGTGCCAGCAGTCGACCTGGACAGGGCGCCGGGGAGCTGTTTTTT
CDR3 protein: CASSRPGQGAGELFF

J gene: TRBJ1-1
D gene: -
clone size: -
CDR3 length: 14
V gene: TRBV5-1
CDR3 DNA: TGCGCCAGCAGTCCCGACACGATGAACACTGAAGCTTTCTTT
CDR3 protein: CASSPDTMNTEAFF

J gene: TRBJ1-2
D gene: -
clone size: -
CDR3 length: 14
V gene: TRBV6-6
CDR3 DNA: TGTGCCAGCAGTCTCAGGACAGAAAACTATGGCTACACCTTC
CDR3 protein: CASSLRTENYGYTF

J gene: TRBJ2-2
D gene: TRBD1
clone size: -
CDR3 length: 16
V gene: TRBV7-9
CDR3 DNA: TGTGCCAGCAGAGAGACAGGGAAGAAGAGCACCGGGGAGCTGTTTTTT
CDR3 protein: CASRETGKKSTGELFF

J gene: TRBJ2-1
D gene: -
clone size: -
CDR3 length: 12
V gene: TRBV18
CDR3 DNA: TGTGCCAGCTCACTGGCAGACAATGAGCAGTTCTTC
CDR3 protein: CASSLADNEQFF

J gene: TRBJ1-3
D gene: -
clone size: -
CDR3 length: 14
V gene: TRBV25-1
CDR3 DNA: TGTGCCAGCAGTGACCGGTTGAGCGGAAACACCATATATTTT
CDR3 protein: CASSDRLSGNTIYF

J gene: TRBJ2-1
D gene: TRBD2
clone size: -
CDR3 length: 19
V gene: TRBV6-1
CDR3 DNA: TGTGCCAGCAGTGAAGCGCTTAGTTCGGCAGCGGGAGGGCCGGATGAGCAGTTCTTC
CDR3 protein: CASSEALSSAAGGPDEQFF

J gene: TRBJ2-7
D gene: TRBD2
clone size: -
CDR3 length: 14
V gene: TRBV7-8
CDR3 DNA: TGTGCCAGCAGCTTCGATAGCGGGAGCTACGAGCAGTACTTC
CDR3 protein: CASSFDSGSYEQYF

J gene: TRBJ2-1
D gene: TRBD1
clone size: -
CDR3 length: 15
V gene: TRBV6-1
CDR3 DNA: TGTGCCAGCAGTGAAGAAGCAGGGGGCTACAATGAGCAGTTCTTC
CDR3 protein: CASSEEAGGYNEQFF

J gene: TRBJ2-3
D gene: -
clone size: -
CDR3 length: 15
V gene: TRBV10-3
CDR3 DNA: TGTGCCATCAGTGAGTCCTGGAGCTCTACGGATACGCAGTATTTT
CDR3 protein: CAISESWSSTDTQYF

J gene: TRBJ2-1
D gene: TRBD1
clone size: -
CDR3 length: 17
V gene: TRBV7-6
CDR3 DNA: TGTGCCAGCAGCTTAGCACAGGGGGTCTATCTATACAATGAGCAGTTCTTC
CDR3 protein: CASSLAQGVYLYNEQFF

J gene: TRBJ2-1
D gene: -
clone size: -
CDR3 length: 16
V gene: TRBV5-1
CDR3 DNA: TGCGCCAGCAGCTTGTCTGTCCTAGCTACCTACAATGAGCAGTTCTTC
CDR3 protein: CASSLSVLATYNEQFF

J gene: TRBJ2-5
D gene: -
clone size: -
CDR3 length: 16
V gene: TRBV7-9
CDR3 DNA: TGTGCCAGCAGCTTGGGTCACAGGTCCCAGGGCGAGACCCAGTACTTC
CDR3 protein: CASSLGHRSQGETQYF

J gene: TRBJ1-1
D gene: -
clone size: -
CDR3 length: 17
V gene: TRBV27
CDR3 DNA: TGTGCCAGCAGTTTGTCTCGGGGTGGACGGACGAACACTGAAGCTTTCTTT
CDR3 protein: CASSLSRGGRTNTEAFF

J gene: TRBJ2-7
D gene: -
clone size: once
CDR3 length: 13
V gene: TRBV6-1
CDR3 DNA: TGTGCCAGCAGTGCCGGGACTTACTACGAGCAGTACTTC
CDR3 protein: CASSAGTYYEQYF

J gene: TRBJ1-2
D gene: -
clone size: -
CDR3 length: 14
V gene: TRBV5-6
CDR3 DNA: TGTGCCAGCAGCTTCGGCAGGGGAAACTATGGCTACACCTTC
CDR3 protein: CASSFGRGNYGYTF

J gene: TRBJ2-7
D gene: TRBD2
clone size: few
CDR3 length: 14
V gene: TRBV19
CDR3 DNA: TGTGCCAGTCAGCCGCTAGCGGGGCCCTACGAGCAGTACTTC
CDR3 protein: CASQPLAGPYEQYF

J gene: TRBJ2-7
D gene: TRBD1
clone size: -
CDR3 length: 15
V gene: TRBV11-2
CDR3 DNA: TGTGCCAGCAGCCCAGCCGGGACAGGAGGAAGGGGACAGTACTTC
CDR3 protein: CASSPAGTGGRGQYF

J gene: TRBJ2-2
D gene: TRBD2
clone size: -
CDR3 length: 16
V gene: TRBV7-8
CDR3 DNA: TGTGCCAGCAGCCGAAGGACTAGCAGGAACACCGGGGAGCTGTTTTTT
CDR3 protein: CASSRRTSRNTGELFF

J gene: TRBJ2-1
D gene: TRBD2
clone size: -
CDR3 length: 15
V gene: TRBV28
CDR3 DNA: TGTGCCAGCAGTTTACCCCTAGCGGGATACAATGAGCAGTTCTTC
CDR3 protein: CASSLPLAGYNEQFF

J gene: TRBJ2-7
D gene: -
clone size: -
CDR3 length: 17
V gene: TRBV7-6
CDR3 DNA: TGTGCCAGCAGCCCTCGACCCTCCACGGGATGGTCCTACGAGCAGTACTTC
CDR3 protein: CASSPRPSTGWSYEQYF

J gene: TRBJ1-1
D gene: -
clone size: -
CDR3 length: 15
V gene: TRBV18
CDR3 DNA: TGTGCCAGCTCACCAAGACAAGGCCTGAGCACTGAAGCTTTCTTT
CDR3 protein: CASSPRQGLSTEAFF

J gene: TRBJ1-2
D gene: TRBD1
clone size: -
CDR3 length: 17
V gene: TRBV5-1
CDR3 DNA: TGCGCCAGCAGCTTGGCAACCATCGGGACAGCCGCGGAAGGCTACACCTTC
CDR3 protein: CASSLATIGTAAEGYTF

J gene: TRBJ1-2
D gene: -
clone size: -
CDR3 length: 14
V gene: TRBV6-1
CDR3 DNA: TGTGCCAGCACCTGGGACTTAGGGGCCTATGGCTACACCTTC
CDR3 protein: CASTWDLGAYGYTF

J gene: TRBJ2-3
D gene: TRBD2
clone size: -
CDR3 length: 15
V gene: TRBV6-5
CDR3 DNA: TGTGCCAGCAGTTATTATAGCGGGACAACAGATACGCAGTATTTT
CDR3 protein: CASSYYSGTTDTQYF

J gene: TRBJ1-5
D gene: -
clone size: -
CDR3 length: 15
V gene: TRBV27
CDR3 DNA: TGTGCCAGCAGTTTAACAGGGAGGGGGAATCAGCCCCAGCATTTT
CDR3 protein: CASSLTGRGNQPQHF

J gene: TRBJ2-7
D gene: TRBD2
clone size: -
CDR3 length: 14
V gene: TRBV6-1
CDR3 DNA: TGTGCCAGCAGTAACCCAGCGGGAGGATACGAGCAGTACTTC
CDR3 protein: CASSNPAGGYEQYF

J gene: TRBJ2-5
D gene: -
clone size: -
CDR3 length: 12
V gene: TRBV30
CDR3 DNA: TGTGCCTGGAGTAAGGGGCTGGAGACCCAGTACTTC
CDR3 protein: CAWSKGLETQYF

J gene: TRBJ2-5
D gene: -
clone size: -
CDR3 length: 14
V gene: TRBV7-7
CDR3 DNA: TGTGCCAGCAGCCCGGGGATTGGGCAAGAGACCCAGTACTTC
CDR3 protein: CASSPGIGQETQYF

J gene: TRBJ2-2
D gene: -
clone size: -
CDR3 length: 17
V gene: TRBV18
CDR3 DNA: TGTGCCAGCTCACCAGAGGTCAGGGGATCAAACACCGGGGAGCTGTTTTTT
CDR3 protein: CASSPEVRGSNTGELFF

J gene: TRBJ1-2
D gene: -
clone size: once
CDR3 length: 16
V gene: TRBV19
CDR3 DNA: TGTGCCAGTAGTATAGTTCCCGAGACAGCAGATTATGGCTACACCTTC
CDR3 protein: CASSIVPETADYGYTF

J gene: TRBJ2-7
D gene: TRBD2
clone size: -
CDR3 length: 15
V gene: TRBV6-5
CDR3 DNA: TGTGCCAGCAGTTACTTGGCTAGCGGGGCCTACGAGCAGTACTTC
CDR3 protein: CASSYLASGAYEQYF